Presented here are 15 T cell receptor beta chains from one specimen sequenced in a study of blood T cell repertoires in COVID-19. Assay used: immunoSEQ multiplex PCR; TCRdb lists only in-frame clones, some missing. The data contain 250,000 to 300,000 clones, 80% to 90% of them singletons. The sequenced sample was peripheral blood. These receptors all come from a woman in her 70s with COVID-19, enrolled during active disease.

This chain joins TRBV12-3 or TRBV12-4 and TRBJ1-2, with D perhaps TRBD1 (5 bases). V lost 1 base, J lost 4 bases, and 7 bases lay in between. This CDR3 comprises 13 residues. CDR3 sequence: CASSLGQIYGYTF. DNA of the CDR3: TGTGCCAGCAGTTTAGGACAGATCTATGGCTACACCTTC.

This chain joins TRBV7-9 and TRBJ1-1, with 7 bases matching TRBD1. J was trimmed by 1 base and V by 6 bases; bases with no gene match: 8. The CDR3 runs to 15 residues. Germline V gene lookup returns CDR1 SEHNR and CDR2 FQNEAQ (reference sequence). The chain's CDR3 is CASSLQGTGNTEAFF. In nucleotides, the CDR3 is TGTGCCAGCAGTCTACAGGGGACGGGGAACACTGAAGCTTTCTTT.

The V and J genes are TRBV5-1 and TRBJ2-2, with 11 positions matching TRBD2. The V and J ends lost 4 bases and 4 bases, in that order; junction bases with no gene match: 6. The germline CDR1 and CDR2 sequences are SGHRS and YFSETQ. The CDR3 extends over 16 amino acids. The CDR3 DNA reads as TGCGCCAGCAGCCTACCTAGCGGGAGGCCCACCGGGGAGCTGTTTTTT. Residues: CASSLPSGRPTGELFF.

V and J are TRBV19 and TRBJ1-5, with TRBD1 identical over 8 bases. Germline V gene sequence: CDR1 LNHDA, CDR2 SQIVND (reference sequence). The CDR3 runs 13 residues. Unmatched junction bases numbered 6, after V lost 6 bases and J lost 8 bases. The CDR3 region has the DNA TGTGCCAGTAGGCAGGGGGCGGAAGAGCCCCAGCATTTT. Translating it yields CASRQGAEEPQHF. Looking up the rest from reference TRBV19 and TRBJ1-5 gives the full variable domain: DGGITQSPKYLFRKEGQNVTLSCEQNLNHDAMYWYRQDPGQGLRLIYYSQIVNDFQKGDIAEGYSVSREKKESFPLTVTSAQKNPTAFYLCASRQGAEEPQHFGDGTRLSIL.

This clone was seen only a few times. This chain uses TRBV29-1 with TRBJ1-2; D call uncertain. Between the trimmed V and J ends, which lost 6 bases and 3 bases, there was a span of 11 bases. The germline CDR1 and CDR2 sequences are SQVTM and ANQGSEA. This CDR3 spans 12 amino acids. The CDR3, as DNA: TGCAGCGTCCCGGGAGGGTACTATGGCTACACCTTC. This codes for CSVPGGYYGYTF.

CDR3 residues: CASSQDVSTGYNEQFF. As DNA, the CDR3 is TGTGCCAGCAGCCAAGATGTTTCCACCGGTTACAATGAGCAGTTCTTC. The rearrangement links TRBV4-2 to TRBJ2-1; D gene unclear. The CDR3 length is 16 residues. V gave up 0 bases and J gave up 4 bases, with 13 bases separating them. In germline, CDR1 is LGHNA, CDR2 YNFKEQ.

V gene TRBV28 combines with J gene TRBJ2-3; 7 nucleotides agree with TRBD2. This CDR3 has 17 amino acids. With 4 bases clipped from V and 1 base from J, the junction kept 11 bases outside the gene matches. CDR1 and CDR2 (germline): MDHEN, SYDVKM. CDR3 bases: TGTGCCAGCAGTTCACTTTTTAGCGGGTCCCGCACAGATACGCAGTATTTT. Translating it yields CASSSLFSGSRTDTQYF.

The rearrangement links TRBV6-5 to TRBJ2-7; 7 bases fit TRBD1. Trimming removed 5 bases from V and 4 bases from J; junction bases left unmatched: 2. CDR1 MNHEY and CDR2 SVGAGI come from the germline V gene. The length of the CDR3 is 12 residues. CDR3 residues: CASSTTGYEQYF. Written as DNA, the CDR3 is TGTGCCAGCAGTACGACAGGGTACGAGCAGTACTTC.

This rearrangement joins TRBV3-1 (or the pseudogene TRBV3-2) to TRBJ2-6, with 7 bases that match TRBD1. Losses at the gene ends were 3 bases for V and 2 bases for J; bases not matched to a gene: 4. The CDR3 totals 16 residues. From germline, CDR1 is LGHDT and CDR2 YNNKEL (reference sequence). Here the CDR3 reads CASSHYRGAGANVLTF. Written as DNA, the CDR3 is TGTGCCAGCAGCCATTACAGGGGTGCTGGGGCCAACGTCCTGACTTTC.

The chain is built from TRBV7-3 and TRBJ2-1, with a weak D call TRBD2 (6 bases). The CDR3 contains 15 residues. Germline V gene data show CDR1 as SGHTA and CDR2 as FQGTGA. V lost 4 bases to trimming and J lost 7 bases, with 17 bases between them. CDR3 residues: CASSSGLLSGNEQFF. The CDR3 DNA is TGTGCCAGCAGCTCCGGACTATTATCAGGGAATGAGCAGTTCTTC.

The V call is TRBV27, the J call TRBJ1-5; tentative D call: TRBD1 (6 bases). The V end was cut by 4 bases, the J end by 4 bases, with 14 bases between. Germline V gene sequence: CDR1 MNHEY, CDR2 SMNVEV (reference sequence). There are 15 residues in the CDR3. This chain's CDR3 is CASSYRTDANQPQHF. The CDR3, as DNA: TGTGCCAGCAGTTACAGGACAGATGCGAATCAGCCCCAGCATTTT.

The chain links TRBV19 to TRBJ1-5; D not certain. Germline loops: CDR1 LNHDA, CDR2 SQIVND (reference sequence). This CDR3 is built from 15 residues. V was trimmed by 3 bases and J by 0 bases, leaving 9 bases between them. The CDR3 spells CASSISAASNQPQHF. The CDR3 DNA reads as TGTGCCAGTAGTATTTCGGCGGCTAGCAATCAGCCCCAGCATTTT.

The chain is built from TRBV19 and TRBJ1-5, with D possibly TRBD1 on 6 matching bases. Germline V gene sequence: CDR1 LNHDA, CDR2 SQIVND (reference sequence). The CDR3 is 14 amino acids. V was pared by 6 bases and J by 4 bases, with 13 bases between. The CDR3 spells CASSTGLGNQPQHF. As DNA, the CDR3 is TGTGCCAGTAGCACAGGGTTGGGAAATCAGCCCCAGCATTTT.

The V call is TRBV19, the J call TRBJ2-1; TRBD2 matches 10 bases. The V and J ends lost 5 bases and 6 bases, in that order; junction bases with no gene match: 16. Germline V CDR1 and CDR2: LNHDA, SQIVND (reference sequence). This CDR3 is 18 amino acids long. The CDR3 reads CASSEELAGSLMGNEQFF. CDR3 nucleotide sequence: TGTGCCAGTAGTGAAGAACTAGCGGGATCACTGATGGGCAATGAGCAGTTCTTC.

The chain uses TRBV30 and TRBJ1-3; D remains ambiguous. This CDR3 comprises 12 residues. V was clipped by 0 bases and J by 8 bases, with 8 bases between them. Germline values: CDR1 GTSNPN, CDR2 SVGIG (reference sequence). The CDR3 sequence is CAWSVRRDTIYF. CDR3 nucleotide sequence: TGTGCCTGGAGTGTAAGGAGGGACACCATATATTTT.